The clone carrying this T cell receptor beta chain was seen more than once but under ten times. Its antigen is unknown. Transcripts of RNA were the source for amplifying TCR beta CDR3 regions. Scientists carried out first-round RT-PCR using HTBI primers and then a second-round multiplex PCR. TCRdb analysed the multiplex PCR reads with MiXCR anew, one entry per CDR3 protein. The data show about 210,000 distinct CDR3 sequences, under 30% seen once. The data belong to a study of Graves' ophthalmopathy and Graves' hyperthyroidism. Broader study findings: Thyroid clonotypes that were expanded above 0.001 frequency mostly also appeared in blood. Both an approximately 68% sensitivity and a 72.22% specificity characterized the model's predictions of ophthalmopathy progression.

The germline V and J ends were trimmed by 0 bases and 11 bases, with 10 bases remaining between them. This CDR3 region has 12 residues. This chain uses TRBV12-3 or TRBV12-4 with TRBJ1-1; TRBD1 is a possible D gene (5 bases). Sample: peripheral blood. The receptor was isolated from a man aged 45-65 years with Graves' ophthalmopathy. DNA for the CDR3: TGTGCCAGCAGTTTAGCAGGGACTACGGCTTTCTTT. Translated: CASSLAGTTAFF.